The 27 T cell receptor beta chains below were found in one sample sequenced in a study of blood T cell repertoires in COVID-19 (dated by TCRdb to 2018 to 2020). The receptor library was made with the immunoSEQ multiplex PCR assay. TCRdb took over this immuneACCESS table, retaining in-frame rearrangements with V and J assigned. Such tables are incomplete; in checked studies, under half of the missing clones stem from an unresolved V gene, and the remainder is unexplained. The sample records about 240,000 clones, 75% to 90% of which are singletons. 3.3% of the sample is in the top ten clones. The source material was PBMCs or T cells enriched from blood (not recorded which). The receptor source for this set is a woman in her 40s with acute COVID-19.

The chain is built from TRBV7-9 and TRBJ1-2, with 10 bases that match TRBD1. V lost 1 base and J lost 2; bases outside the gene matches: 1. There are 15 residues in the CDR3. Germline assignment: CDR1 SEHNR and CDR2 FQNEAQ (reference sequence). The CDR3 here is CASSLGTGGNYGYTF. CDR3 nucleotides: TGTGCCAGCAGCTTAGGGACAGGGGGGAACTATGGCTACACCTTC.

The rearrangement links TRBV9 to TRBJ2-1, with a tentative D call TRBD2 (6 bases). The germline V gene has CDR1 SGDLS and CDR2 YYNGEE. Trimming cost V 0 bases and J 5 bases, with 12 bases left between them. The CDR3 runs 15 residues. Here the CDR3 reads CASSVDGSGNNEQFF. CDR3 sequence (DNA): TGTGCCAGCAGCGTAGACGGGAGTGGGAACAATGAGCAGTTCTTC.

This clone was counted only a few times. This CDR3 is CASSTGVVRGYTF. DNA for the CDR3: TGTGCCAGCAGTACAGGGGTGGTACGTGGCTACACCTTC. The V call is TRBV12-3 or TRBV12-4, the J call TRBJ1-2; TRBD1 matches at 7 bases. V was pared by 5 bases and J by 7 bases, with 7 bases of the junction left unmatched. The CDR3 consists of 13 residues.

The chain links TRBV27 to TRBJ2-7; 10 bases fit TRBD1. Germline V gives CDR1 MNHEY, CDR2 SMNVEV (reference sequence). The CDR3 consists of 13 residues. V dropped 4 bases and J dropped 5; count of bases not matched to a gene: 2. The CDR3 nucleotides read TGTGCCAGCAGTTACGACAGGGGGCACGAGCAGTACTTC. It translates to CASSYDRGHEQYF.

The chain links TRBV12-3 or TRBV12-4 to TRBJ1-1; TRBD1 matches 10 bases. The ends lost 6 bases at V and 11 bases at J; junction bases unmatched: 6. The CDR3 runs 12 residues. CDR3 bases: TGTGCCAGCAGGACAGGGGGCTTCGGGGCTTTCTTT. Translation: CASRTGGFGAFF.

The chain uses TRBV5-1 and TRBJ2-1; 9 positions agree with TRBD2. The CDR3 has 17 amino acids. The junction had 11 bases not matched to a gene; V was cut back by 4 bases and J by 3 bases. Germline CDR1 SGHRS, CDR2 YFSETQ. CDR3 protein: CASSISGRVESYNEQFF. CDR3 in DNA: TGCGCCAGCAGCATTAGCGGGAGAGTGGAAAGCTACAATGAGCAGTTCTTC.

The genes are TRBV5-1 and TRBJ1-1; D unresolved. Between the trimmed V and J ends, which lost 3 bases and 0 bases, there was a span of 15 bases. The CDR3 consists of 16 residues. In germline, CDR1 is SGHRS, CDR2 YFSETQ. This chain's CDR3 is CASSSTTWGVNTEAFF. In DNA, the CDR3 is TGCGCCAGCAGCTCCACGACGTGGGGAGTGAACACTGAAGCTTTCTTT.

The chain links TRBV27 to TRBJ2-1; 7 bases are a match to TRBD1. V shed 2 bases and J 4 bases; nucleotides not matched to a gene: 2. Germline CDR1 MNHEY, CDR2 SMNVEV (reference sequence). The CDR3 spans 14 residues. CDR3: CASSLSRGYNEQFF. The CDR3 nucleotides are TGTGCCAGCAGTTTAAGCAGGGGGTACAATGAGCAGTTCTTC.

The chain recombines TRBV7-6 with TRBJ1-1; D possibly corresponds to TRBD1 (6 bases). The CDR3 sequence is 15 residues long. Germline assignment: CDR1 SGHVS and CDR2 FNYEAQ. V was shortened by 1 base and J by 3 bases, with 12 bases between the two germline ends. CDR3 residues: CASSLGAGADTEAFF. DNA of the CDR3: TGTGCCAGCAGCTTAGGGGCAGGGGCCGACACTGAAGCTTTCTTT.

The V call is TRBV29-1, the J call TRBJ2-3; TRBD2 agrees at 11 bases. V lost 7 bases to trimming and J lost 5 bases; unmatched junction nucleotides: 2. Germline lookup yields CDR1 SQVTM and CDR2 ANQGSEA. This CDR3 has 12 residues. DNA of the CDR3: TGCAGCGCGGGGACTAGCGGAGATACGCAGTATTTT. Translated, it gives CSAGTSGDTQYF.

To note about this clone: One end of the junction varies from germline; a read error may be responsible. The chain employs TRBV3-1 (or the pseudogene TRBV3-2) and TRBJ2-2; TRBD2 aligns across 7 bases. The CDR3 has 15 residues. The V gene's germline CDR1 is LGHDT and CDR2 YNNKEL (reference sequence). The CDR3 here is CARSKRAGGGGELFF. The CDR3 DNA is TGTGCCCGCAGCAAACGGGCTGGGGGGGGCGGGGAGCTGTTTTTT.

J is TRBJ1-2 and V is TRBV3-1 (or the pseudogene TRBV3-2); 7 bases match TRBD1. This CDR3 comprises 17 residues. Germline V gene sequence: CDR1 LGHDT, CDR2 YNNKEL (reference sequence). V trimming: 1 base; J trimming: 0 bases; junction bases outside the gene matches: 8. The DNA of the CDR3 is TGTGCCAGCAGCCAAGGGGCCGAGGGGGCGTCTAACTATGGCTACACCTTC. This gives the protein CASSQGAEGASNYGYTF.

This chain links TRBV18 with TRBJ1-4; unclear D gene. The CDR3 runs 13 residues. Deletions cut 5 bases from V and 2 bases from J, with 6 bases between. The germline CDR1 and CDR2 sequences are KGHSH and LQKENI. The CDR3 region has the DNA TGTGCCAGCTCAGGAGGTACTAATGAAAAACTGTTTTTT. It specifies CASSGGTNEKLFF. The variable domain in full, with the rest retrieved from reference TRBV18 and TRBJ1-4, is NAGVMQNPRHLVRRRGQEARLRCSPMKGHSHVYWYRQLPEEGLKFMVYLQKENIIDESGMPKERFSAEFPKEGPSILRIQQVVRGDSAAYFCASSGGTNEKLFFGSGTQLSVL.

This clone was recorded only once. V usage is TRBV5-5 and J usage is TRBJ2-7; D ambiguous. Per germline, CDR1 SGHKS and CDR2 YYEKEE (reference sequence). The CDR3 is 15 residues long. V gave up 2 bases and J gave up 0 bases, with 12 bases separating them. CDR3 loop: CASSFGGRVSYEQYF. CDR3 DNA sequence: TGTGCCAGCAGCTTTGGTGGGCGTGTCTCCTACGAGCAGTACTTC.

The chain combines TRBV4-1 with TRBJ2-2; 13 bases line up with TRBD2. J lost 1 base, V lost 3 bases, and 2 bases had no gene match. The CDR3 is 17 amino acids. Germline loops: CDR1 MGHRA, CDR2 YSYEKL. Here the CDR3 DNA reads TGCGCCAGCAGCCAGGGACTAGCGGGACGGAACACCGGGGAGCTGTTTTTT. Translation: CASSQGLAGRNTGELFF.

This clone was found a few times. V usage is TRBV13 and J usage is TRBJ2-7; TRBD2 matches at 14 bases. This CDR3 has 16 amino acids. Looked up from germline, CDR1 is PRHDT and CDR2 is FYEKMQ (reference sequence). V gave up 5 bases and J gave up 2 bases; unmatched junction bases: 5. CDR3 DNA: TGTGCCAGCAGCCCCGGACTAGCGGGAGGACCCTACGAGCAGTACTTC. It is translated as CASSPGLAGGPYEQYF.

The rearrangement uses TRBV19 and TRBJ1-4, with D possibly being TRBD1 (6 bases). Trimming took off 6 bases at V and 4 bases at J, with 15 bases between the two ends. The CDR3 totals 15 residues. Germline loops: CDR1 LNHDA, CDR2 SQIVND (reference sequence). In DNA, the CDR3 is TGTGCCAGTAGGATTAGACAGGCGAATAATGAAAAACTGTTTTTT. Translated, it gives CASRIRQANNEKLFF.

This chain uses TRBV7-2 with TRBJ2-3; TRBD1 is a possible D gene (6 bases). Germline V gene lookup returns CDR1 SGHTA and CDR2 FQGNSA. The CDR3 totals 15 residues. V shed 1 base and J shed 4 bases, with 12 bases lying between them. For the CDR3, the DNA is TGTGCCAGCAGCTTAGACGTGGGGACATCAGATACGCAGTATTTT. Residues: CASSLDVGTSDTQYF.

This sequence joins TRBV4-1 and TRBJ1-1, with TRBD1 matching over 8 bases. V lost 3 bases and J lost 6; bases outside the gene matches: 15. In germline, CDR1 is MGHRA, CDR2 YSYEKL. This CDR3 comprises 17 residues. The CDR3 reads CASSQDRNPTGVAEAFF. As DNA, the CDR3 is TGCGCCAGCAGCCAGGACCGCAATCCGACAGGGGTAGCTGAAGCTTTCTTT.

The CDR3 coding sequence is TGTGCCAGCAGCCATGGCGGGGAACCCTACGAGCAGTACTTC. This codes for CASSHGGEPYEQYF. The chain couples TRBV7-3 to TRBJ2-7; weak D call: TRBD2 (6 bases). Germline V lookup: CDR1 SGHTA, CDR2 FQGTGA. The germline V and J ends were trimmed by 5 bases and 2 bases, with 13 bases remaining between them. The CDR3 runs 14 residues.

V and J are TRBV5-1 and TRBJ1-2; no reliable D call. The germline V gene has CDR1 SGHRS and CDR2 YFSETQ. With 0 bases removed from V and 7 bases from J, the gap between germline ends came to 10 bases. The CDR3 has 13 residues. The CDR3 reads CASSLDPLSGYTF. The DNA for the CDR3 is TGCGCCAGCAGCTTGGATCCCCTTAGTGGCTACACCTTC.

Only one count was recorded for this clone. The CDR3 region is CASRLRTGRISLYGYTF. CDR3 sequence (DNA): TGTGCCAGCAGACTTCGGACAGGCCGAATATCACTATATGGCTACACCTTC. J is TRBJ1-2 and V is TRBV27, with 7 bases that match TRBD1. V lost 6 bases to trimming and J lost 5 bases; unmatched junction nucleotides: 18. This CDR3 spans 17 amino acids. Germline CDR1 MNHEY, CDR2 SMNVEV (reference sequence).

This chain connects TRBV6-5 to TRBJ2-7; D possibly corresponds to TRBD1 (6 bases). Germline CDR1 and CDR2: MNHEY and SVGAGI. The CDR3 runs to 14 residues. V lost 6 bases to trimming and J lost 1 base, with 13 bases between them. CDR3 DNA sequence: TGTGCCAGCAGCCTGGACAGACTTTCCTACGAGCAGTACTTC. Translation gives CASSLDRLSYEQYF.

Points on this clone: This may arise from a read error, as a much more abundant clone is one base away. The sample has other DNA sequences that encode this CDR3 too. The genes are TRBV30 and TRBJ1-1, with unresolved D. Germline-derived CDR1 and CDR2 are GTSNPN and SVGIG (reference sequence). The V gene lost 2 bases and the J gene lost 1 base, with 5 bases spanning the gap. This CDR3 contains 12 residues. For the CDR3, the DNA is TGTGCCTGGAGTCGCGAGAACACTGAAGCTTTCTTT. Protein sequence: CAWSRENTEAFF.

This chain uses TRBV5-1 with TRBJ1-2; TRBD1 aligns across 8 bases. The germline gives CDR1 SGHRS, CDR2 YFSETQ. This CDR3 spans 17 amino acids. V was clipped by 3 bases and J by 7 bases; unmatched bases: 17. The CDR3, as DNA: TGCGCCAGCAGCTCCTCAGGACAGGGTAATGTTCACGGTGGCTACACCTTC. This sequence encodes CASSSSGQGNVHGGYTF. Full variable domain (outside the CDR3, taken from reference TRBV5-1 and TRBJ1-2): KAGVTQTPRYLIKTRGQQVTLSCSPISGHRSVSWYQQTPGQGLQFLFEYFSETQRNKGNFPGRFSGRQFSNSRSEMNVSTLELGDSALYLCASSSSGQGNVHGGYTFGSGTRLTVV.

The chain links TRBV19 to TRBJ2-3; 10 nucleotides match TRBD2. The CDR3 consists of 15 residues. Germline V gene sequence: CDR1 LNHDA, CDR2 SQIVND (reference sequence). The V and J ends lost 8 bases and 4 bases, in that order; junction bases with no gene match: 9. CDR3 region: CASGPSGGGSDTQYF. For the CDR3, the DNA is TGTGCCAGTGGCCCTAGCGGGGGTGGCTCAGATACGCAGTATTTT.

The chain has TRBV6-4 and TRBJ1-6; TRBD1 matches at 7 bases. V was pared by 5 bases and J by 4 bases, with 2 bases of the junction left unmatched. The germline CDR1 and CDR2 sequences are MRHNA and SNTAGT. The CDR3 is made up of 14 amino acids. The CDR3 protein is CASSTGAYNSPLHF. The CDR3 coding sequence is TGTGCCAGCAGTACAGGGGCTTATAATTCACCCCTCCACTTT.